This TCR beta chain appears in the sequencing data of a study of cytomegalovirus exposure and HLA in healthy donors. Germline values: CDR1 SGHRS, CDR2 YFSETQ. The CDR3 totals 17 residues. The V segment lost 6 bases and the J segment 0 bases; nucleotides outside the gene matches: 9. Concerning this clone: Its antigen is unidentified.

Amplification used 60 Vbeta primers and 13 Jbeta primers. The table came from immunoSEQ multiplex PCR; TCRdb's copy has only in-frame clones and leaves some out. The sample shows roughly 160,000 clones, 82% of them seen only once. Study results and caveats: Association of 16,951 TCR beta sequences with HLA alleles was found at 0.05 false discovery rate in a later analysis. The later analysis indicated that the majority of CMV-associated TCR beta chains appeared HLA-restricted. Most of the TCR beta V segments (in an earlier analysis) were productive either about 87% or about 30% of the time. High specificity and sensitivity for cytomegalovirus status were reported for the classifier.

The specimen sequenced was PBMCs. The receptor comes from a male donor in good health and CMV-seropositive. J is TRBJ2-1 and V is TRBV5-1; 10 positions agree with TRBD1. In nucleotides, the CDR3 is TGCGCCAGCACGCACCCCGGGACAGGGGCCTCCTACAATGAGCAGTTCTTC. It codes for CASTHPGTGASYNEQFF.